This T cell receptor (beta chain) was retrieved from a study of OX40 agonist ivuxolimab in advanced cancers. The repertoire was sequenced with immunoSEQ multiplex PCR; TCRdb's copy has only in-frame clones and lacks some. The sample lists 3,500 or so clones, around 90% occurring once. Germline V gene sequence: CDR1 SNHLY, CDR2 FYNNEI. This CDR3 region has 12 residues. V usage is TRBV2 and J usage is TRBJ2-7; maybe TRBD2 (5 bases). This TCR derives from an adult with an advanced solid tumor such as melanoma, head and neck, liver or kidney cancer. The sequencing here drew on CD4+ or CD8+ T cells sorted from blood, taken in a trial of the OX40 agonist ivuxolimab. The CDR3 loop is CADRGLDYEQYF. In DNA, the CDR3 is TGTGCAGATCGAGGGCTTGACTACGAGCAGTACTTC.